This record covers a single T cell receptor (beta chain). Its antigen is undetermined. This specimen belongs to a study of cytomegalovirus exposure and HLA in healthy donors. The PCR was carried out with 60 Vbeta primers and 13 Jbeta primers. The protocol was immunoSEQ multiplex PCR, while the TCRdb copy is restricted to in-frame clones and leaves out a portion. Of approximately 110,000 clones detected, roughly three quarters appear once; the ten largest clones hold about 5%. Study results and caveats: In a later analysis, DRB1 alleles had the most associated TCRs; HLA-C alleles the fewest.

The TCR sequence derives from a male donor in good health and CMV-seronegative. Sequencing input: PBMCs.

CDR3 in DNA: TGTGCCAGCAGGCGACAGGGCTCCTACGAGCAGTACTTC. It yields the protein CASRRQGSYEQYF. V gene TRBV27 combines with J gene TRBJ2-7; TRBD1 matches 7 bases. After removal of 6 bases from V and 0 bases from J, the junction contained 2 bases not matched to a gene. The CDR3 extends over 13 amino acids. The V gene's germline CDR1 is MNHEY and CDR2 SMNVEV (reference sequence).